This T cell receptor (beta chain) is drawn from a study of blood T cell repertoires in COVID-19. Overall study: The origin of the acute and convalescent COVID-19 samples was the United States, Italy and Spain.

The repertoire was sequenced with immunoSEQ multiplex PCR; TCRdb's copy has only in-frame clones and lacks some. The sample lists a few hundred thousand clones, 75% to 90% seen once, with under 5% in the top ten. CDR1 is SGHTA and CDR2 is FQGTGA in the germline V gene. The CDR3 has 14 amino acids. With 2 bases removed from V and 4 bases from J, the gap between germline ends came to 11 bases. This chain connects TRBV7-3 to TRBJ1-1; D unresolved. The specimen was PBMCs or T cells enriched from blood (not recorded which). The sequence came from a young woman who had recovered from COVID-19. The CDR3 nucleotides read TGTGCCAGCAGCTTAGAGTATATTGGCACTGAAGCTTTCTTT. Its protein product is CASSLEYIGTEAFF.